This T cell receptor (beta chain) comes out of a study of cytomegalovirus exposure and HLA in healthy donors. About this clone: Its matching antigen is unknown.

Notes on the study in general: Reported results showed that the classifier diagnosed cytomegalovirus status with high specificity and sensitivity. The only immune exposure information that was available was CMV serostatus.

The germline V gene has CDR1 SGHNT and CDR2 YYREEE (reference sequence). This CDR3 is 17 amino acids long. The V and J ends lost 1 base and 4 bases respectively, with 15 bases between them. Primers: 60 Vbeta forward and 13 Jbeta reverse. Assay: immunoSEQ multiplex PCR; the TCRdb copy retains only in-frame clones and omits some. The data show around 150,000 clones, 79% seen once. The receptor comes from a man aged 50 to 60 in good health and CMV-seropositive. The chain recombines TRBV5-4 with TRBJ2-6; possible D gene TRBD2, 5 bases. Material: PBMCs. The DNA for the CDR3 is TGTGCCAGCAGCTTGAGTTTATTGGGAGCCGGGGCCAACGTCCTGACTTTC. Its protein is CASSLSLLGAGANVLTF. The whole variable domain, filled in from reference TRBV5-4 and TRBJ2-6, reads ETGVTQSPTHLIKTRGQQVTLRCSSQSGHNTVSWYQQALGQGPQFIFQYYREEENGRGNFPPRFSGLQFPNYSSELNVNALELDDSALYLCASSLSLLGAGANVLTFGAGSRLTVL.